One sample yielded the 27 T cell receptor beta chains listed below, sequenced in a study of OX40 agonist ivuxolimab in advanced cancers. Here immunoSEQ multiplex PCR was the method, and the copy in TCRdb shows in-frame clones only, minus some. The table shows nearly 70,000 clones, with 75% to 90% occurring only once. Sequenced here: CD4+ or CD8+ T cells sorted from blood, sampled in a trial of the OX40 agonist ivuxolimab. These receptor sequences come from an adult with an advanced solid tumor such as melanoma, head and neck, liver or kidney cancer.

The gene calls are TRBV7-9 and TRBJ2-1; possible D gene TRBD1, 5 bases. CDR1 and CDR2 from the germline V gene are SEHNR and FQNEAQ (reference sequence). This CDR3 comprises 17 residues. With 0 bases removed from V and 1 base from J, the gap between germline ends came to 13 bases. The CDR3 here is CASSLAATAMSYNEQFF. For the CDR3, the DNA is TGTGCCAGCAGCTTAGCGGCGACAGCTATGTCCTACAATGAGCAGTTCTTC.

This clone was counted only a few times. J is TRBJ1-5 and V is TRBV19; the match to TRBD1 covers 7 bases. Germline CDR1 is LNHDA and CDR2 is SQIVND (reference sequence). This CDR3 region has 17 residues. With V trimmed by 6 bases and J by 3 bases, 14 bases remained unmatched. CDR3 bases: TGTGCCAGTAGCAATCAACCGGGACAGATCATCAATCAGCCCCAGCATTTT. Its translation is CASSNQPGQIINQPQHF.

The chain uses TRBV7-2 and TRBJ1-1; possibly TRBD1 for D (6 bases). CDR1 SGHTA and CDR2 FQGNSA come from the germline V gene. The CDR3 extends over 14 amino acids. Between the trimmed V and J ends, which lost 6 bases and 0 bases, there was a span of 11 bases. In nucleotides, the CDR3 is TGTGCCAGCAGGCCCGGGACAATGAACACTGAAGCTTTCTTT. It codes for CASRPGTMNTEAFF.

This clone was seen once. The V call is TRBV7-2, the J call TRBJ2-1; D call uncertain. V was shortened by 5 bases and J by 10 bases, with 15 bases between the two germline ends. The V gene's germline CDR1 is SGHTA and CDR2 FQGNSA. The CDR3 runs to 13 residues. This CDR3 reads CASSPWASGEQFF. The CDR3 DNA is TGTGCCAGCAGCCCCTGGGCCTCTGGGGAGCAGTTCTTC.

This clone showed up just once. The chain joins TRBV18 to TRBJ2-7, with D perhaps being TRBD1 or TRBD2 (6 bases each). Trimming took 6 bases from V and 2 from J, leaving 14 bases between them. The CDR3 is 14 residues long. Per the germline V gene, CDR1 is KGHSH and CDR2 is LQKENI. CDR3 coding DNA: TGTGCCAGCTCCCGGGGGCAGGAACCCTACGAGCAGTACTTC. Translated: CASSRGQEPYEQYF.

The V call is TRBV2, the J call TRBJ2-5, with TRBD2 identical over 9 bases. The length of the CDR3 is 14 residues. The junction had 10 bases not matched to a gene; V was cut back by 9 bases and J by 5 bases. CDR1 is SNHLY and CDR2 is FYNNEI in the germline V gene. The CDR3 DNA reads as TGTGCCAGTACCCTGGGGCTAGCGGGGGAGACCCAGTACTTC. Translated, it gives CASTLGLAGETQYF. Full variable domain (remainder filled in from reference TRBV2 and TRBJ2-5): EPEVTQTPSHQVTQMGQEVILRCVPISNHLYFYWYRQILGQKVEFLVSFYNNEISEKSEIFDDQFSVERPDGSNFTLKIRSTKLEDSAMYFCASTLGLAGETQYFGPGTRLLVL.

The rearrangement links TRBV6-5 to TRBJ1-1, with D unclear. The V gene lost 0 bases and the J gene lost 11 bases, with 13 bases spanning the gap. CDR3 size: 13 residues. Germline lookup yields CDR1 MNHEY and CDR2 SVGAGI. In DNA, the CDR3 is TGTGCCAGCAGTTACTCGGGAACGCAGGTCGCTTTCTTT. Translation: CASSYSGTQVAFF.

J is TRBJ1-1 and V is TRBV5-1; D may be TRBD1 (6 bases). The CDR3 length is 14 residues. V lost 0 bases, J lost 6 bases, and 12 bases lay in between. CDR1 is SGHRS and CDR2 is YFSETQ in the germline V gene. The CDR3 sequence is CASSLEGQRAEAFF. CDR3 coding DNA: TGCGCCAGCAGCTTGGAAGGACAGAGGGCTGAAGCTTTCTTT.

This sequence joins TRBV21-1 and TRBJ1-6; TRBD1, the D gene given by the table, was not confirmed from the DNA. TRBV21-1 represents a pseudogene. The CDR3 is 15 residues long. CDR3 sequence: CASSTHRGQDSPLHF. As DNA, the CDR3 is TGTGCCAGCAGCACCCACAGGGGGCAAGATTCACCCCTCCACTTT.

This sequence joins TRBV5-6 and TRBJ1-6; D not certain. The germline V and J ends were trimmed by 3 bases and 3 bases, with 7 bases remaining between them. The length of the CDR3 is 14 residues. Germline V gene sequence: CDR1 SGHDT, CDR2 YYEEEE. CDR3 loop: CASSSKGYNSPLHF. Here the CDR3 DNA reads TGTGCCAGCAGCTCCAAGGGCTATAATTCACCCCTCCACTTT. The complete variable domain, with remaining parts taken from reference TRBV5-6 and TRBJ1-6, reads DAGVTQSPTHLIKTRGQQVTLRCSPKSGHDTVSWYQQALGQGPQFIFQYYEEEERQRGNFPDRFSGHQFPNYSSELNVNALLLGDSALYLCASSSKGYNSPLHFGNGTRLTVT.

CDR3 amino acids: CASSPPWDSQETQYF. The DNA of the CDR3 is TGTGCCAGCAGCCCCCCCTGGGACAGCCAAGAGACCCAGTACTTC. This chain connects TRBV5-6 to TRBJ2-5; the match to TRBD1 covers 7 bases. The V segment lost 4 bases and the J segment 1 base; nucleotides outside the gene matches: 7. Germline assignment: CDR1 SGHDT and CDR2 YYEEEE. CDR3 length: 15 residues.

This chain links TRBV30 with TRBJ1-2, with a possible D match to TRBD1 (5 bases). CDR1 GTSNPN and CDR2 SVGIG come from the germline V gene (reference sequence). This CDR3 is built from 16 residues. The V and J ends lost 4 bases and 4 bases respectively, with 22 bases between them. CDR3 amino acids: CAWTITGGKEIYGYTF. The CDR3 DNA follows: TGTGCCTGGACAATCACGGGGGGGAAGGAGATCTATGGCTACACCTTC.

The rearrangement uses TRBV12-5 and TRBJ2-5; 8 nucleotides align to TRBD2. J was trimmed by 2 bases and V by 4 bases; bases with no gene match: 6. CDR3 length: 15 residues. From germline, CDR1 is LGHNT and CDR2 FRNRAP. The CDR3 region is CASGYVRGGQETQYF. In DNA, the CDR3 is TGTGCTAGTGGTTACGTACGGGGGGGGCAAGAGACCCAGTACTTC.

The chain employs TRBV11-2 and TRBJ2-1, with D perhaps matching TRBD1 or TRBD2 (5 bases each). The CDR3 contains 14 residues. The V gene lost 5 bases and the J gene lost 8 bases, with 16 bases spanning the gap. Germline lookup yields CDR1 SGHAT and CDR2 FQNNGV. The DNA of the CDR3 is TGTGCCAGCAGCCGACGGGACCTTGGCGATGAGCAGTTCTTC. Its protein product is CASSRRDLGDEQFF.

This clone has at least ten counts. This CDR3 is CASRMRALRGYEQYF. CDR3 coding DNA: TGTGCCAGCAGGATGAGGGCTCTACGGGGCTACGAGCAGTACTTC. The rearrangement uses TRBV5-6 and TRBJ2-7; D might be TRBD2 (5 bases). CDR3 length equals 15 residues. Trimming removed 5 bases at V and 3 bases at J, with 18 bases between. Germline CDR1 SGHDT, CDR2 YYEEEE.

CDR3 bases: TGTGCCAGCAGCTGGGGCCTAAACGAGCAGTACTTC. Translating gives CASSWGLNEQYF. The chain uses TRBV6-1 and TRBJ2-7; TRBD1 is a possible D gene (5 bases). This CDR3 is 12 amino acids long. Germline loops: CDR1 MNHNS, CDR2 SASEGT. The V end was cut by 6 bases, the J end by 5 bases, with 11 bases between.

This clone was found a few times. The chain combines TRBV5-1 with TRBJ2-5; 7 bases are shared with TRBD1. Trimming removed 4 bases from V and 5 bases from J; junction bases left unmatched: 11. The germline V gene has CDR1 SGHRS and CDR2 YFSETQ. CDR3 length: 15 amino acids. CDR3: CASSPGEGGRETQYF. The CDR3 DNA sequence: TGCGCCAGCAGCCCGGGCGAAGGGGGCAGGGAGACCCAGTACTTC.

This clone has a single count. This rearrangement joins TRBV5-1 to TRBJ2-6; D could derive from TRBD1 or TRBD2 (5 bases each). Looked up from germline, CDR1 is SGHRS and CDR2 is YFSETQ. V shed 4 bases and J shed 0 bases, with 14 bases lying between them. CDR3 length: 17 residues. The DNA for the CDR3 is TGCGCCAGCAGCCCCGGGACGGTGAGCTCTGGGGCCAACGTCCTGACTTTC. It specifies CASSPGTVSSGANVLTF.

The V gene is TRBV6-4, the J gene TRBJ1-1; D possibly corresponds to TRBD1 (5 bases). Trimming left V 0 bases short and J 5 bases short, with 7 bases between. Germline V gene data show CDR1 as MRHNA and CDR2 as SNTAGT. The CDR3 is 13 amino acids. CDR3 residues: CASSDSRGTEAFF. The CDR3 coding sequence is TGTGCCAGCAGTGACTCACGGGGGACTGAAGCTTTCTTT.

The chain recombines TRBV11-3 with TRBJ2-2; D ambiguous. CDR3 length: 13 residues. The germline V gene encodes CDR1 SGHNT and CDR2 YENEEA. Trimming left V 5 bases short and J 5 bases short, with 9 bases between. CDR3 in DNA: TGTGCCAGCAGCCCCCGACTTACCGGGGAGCTGTTTTTT. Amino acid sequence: CASSPRLTGELFF.

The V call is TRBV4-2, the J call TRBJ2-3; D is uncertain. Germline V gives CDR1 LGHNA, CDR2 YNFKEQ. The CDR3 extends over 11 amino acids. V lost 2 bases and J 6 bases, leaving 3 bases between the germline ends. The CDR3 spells CASSQTDTQYF. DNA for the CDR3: TGTGCCAGCAGCCAAACGGATACGCAGTATTTT.

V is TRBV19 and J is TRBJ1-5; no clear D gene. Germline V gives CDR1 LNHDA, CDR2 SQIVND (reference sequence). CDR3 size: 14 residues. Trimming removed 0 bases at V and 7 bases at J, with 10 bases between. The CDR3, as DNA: TGTGCCAGTAGTATAGAGGTGGGTCCCCAGCCCCAGCATTTT. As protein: CASSIEVGPQPQHF.

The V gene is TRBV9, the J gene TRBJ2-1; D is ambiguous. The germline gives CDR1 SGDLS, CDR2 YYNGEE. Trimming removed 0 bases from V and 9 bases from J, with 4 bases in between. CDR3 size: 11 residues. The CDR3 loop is CASSVATEQFF. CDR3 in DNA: TGTGCCAGCAGCGTAGCAACTGAGCAGTTCTTC.

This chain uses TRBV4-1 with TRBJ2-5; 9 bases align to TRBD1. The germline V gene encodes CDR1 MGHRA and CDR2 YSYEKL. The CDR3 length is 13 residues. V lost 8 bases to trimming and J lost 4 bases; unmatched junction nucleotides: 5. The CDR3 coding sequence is TGCGCCAGCGGTTTGACAGGGGGAGAGACCCAGTACTTC. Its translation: CASGLTGGETQYF.

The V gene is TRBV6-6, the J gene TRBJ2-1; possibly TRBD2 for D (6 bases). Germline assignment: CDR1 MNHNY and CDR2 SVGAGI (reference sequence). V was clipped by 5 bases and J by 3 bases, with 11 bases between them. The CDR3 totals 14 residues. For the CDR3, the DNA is TGTGCCAGCAGTGATAGCGGTTACTACAATGAGCAGTTCTTC. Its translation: CASSDSGYYNEQFF.

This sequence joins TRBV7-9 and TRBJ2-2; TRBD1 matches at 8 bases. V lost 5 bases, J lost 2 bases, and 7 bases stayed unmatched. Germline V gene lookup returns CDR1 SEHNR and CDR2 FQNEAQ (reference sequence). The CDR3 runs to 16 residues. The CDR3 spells CASSLFGQGNTGELFF. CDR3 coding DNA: TGTGCCAGCAGCCTCTTCGGACAGGGCAACACCGGGGAGCTGTTTTTT.

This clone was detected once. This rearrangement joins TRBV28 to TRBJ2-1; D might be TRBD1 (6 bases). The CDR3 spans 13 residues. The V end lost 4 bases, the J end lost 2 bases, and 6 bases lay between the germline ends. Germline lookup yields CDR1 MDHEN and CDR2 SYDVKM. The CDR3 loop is CASSWDTYNEQFF. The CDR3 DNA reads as TGTGCCAGCAGTTGGGACACCTACAATGAGCAGTTCTTC.